Listed below are T cell receptor beta chains from one sample, sequenced in a study of OX40 agonist ivuxolimab in advanced cancers. TCRdb's copy holds only in-frame clones and misses some; the assay was immunoSEQ multiplex PCR. The repertoire holds almost 50,000 clones, with 65% to 90% as singletons. The starting material was CD4+ or CD8+ T cells sorted from blood, obtained in a trial of the OX40 agonist ivuxolimab. The receptors shown here come from an adult with an advanced solid tumor such as melanoma, head and neck, liver or kidney cancer. CDR3s include the opening cysteine and the closing phenylalanine or tryptophan. Each record gives: D gene, J gene, V gene, clone size, CDR3 protein, CDR3 DNA. The D gene is left open where the match is weak. Some rows mark clone size as missing; the rest say once, few, many or name a class of expanded clone.

NA | TRBJ1-1 | TRBV2 | few | CASSEARYTEAFF | TGTGCCAGCAGTGAAGCTCGGTACACTGAAGCTTTCTTT
NA | TRBJ1-1 | TRBV6-5 | NA | CASTKMGSGAFF | TGTGCCAGCACTAAAATGGGTTCAGGCGCTTTCTTT
NA | TRBJ2-2 | TRBV7-8 | NA | CASSPLVTGELFF | TGTGCCAGCAGCCCCTTAGTCACCGGGGAGCTGTTTTTT
NA | TRBJ1-1 | TRBV19 | NA | CASTQWRGGGEAFF | TGTGCCAGTACGCAATGGAGGGGAGGTGGTGAAGCTTTCTTT
NA | TRBJ1-4 | TRBV19 | NA | CASTLWAGEKLFF | TGTGCCAGCACTCTATGGGCTGGAGAAAAACTGTTTTTT
NA | TRBJ1-6 | TRBV2 | once | CAFSSTGDYSPLHF | TGTGCGTTCAGCAGCACAGGTGATTATTCACCCCTCCACTTT
NA | TRBJ1-1 | TRBV7-9 | NA | CASSLAEWDLIEAFF | TGTGCCAGCAGCTTAGCCGAGTGGGATCTCATTGAAGCTTTCTTT
TRBD1 | TRBJ2-2 | TRBV9 | NA | CASSVFRGTDTGELFF | TGTGCCAGCAGCGTCTTCAGGGGGACGGACACCGGGGAGCTGTTTTTT
NA | TRBJ1-1 | TRBV5-6 | NA | CASSLAEGAEAFF | TGTGCCAGCAGCTTGGCGGAGGGGGCTGAAGCTTTCTTT
NA | TRBJ2-1 | TRBV9 | NA | CASSVGGEAYNEQFF | TGTGCCAGCAGCGTAGGCGGTGAGGCCTACAATGAGCAGTTCTTC
TRBD2 | TRBJ2-3 | TRBV7-9 | NA | CASSLGVAGGTDTQYF | TGTGCCAGCAGCTTAGGTGTAGCGGGAGGTACAGATACGCAGTATTTT
TRBD2 | TRBJ2-5 | TRBV9 | NA | CASSYGLDQGTQYF | TGTGCCAGCAGCTATGGACTAGACCAGGGGACCCAGTACTTC
TRBD1 | TRBJ2-1 | TRBV9 | once | CASSAPDRAIFYNEQFF | TGTGCCAGCAGCGCGCCGGACAGGGCAATTTTTTACAATGAGCAGTTCTTC
NA | TRBJ2-7 | TRBV19 | once | CASSILLDLMIYEQYF | TGTGCCAGTAGTATTTTATTGGATCTGATGATCTACGAGCAGTACTTC
TRBD1 | TRBJ2-3 | TRBV19 | NA | CASSIMGQGTDTQYF | TGTGCCAGTAGTATCATGGGACAGGGGACAGATACGCAGTATTTT
TRBD2 | TRBJ2-3 | TRBV11-2 | NA | CASSSTGGVPTDTQYF | TGTGCCAGCAGCTCCACCGGGGGGGTCCCCACAGATACGCAGTATTTT
NA | TRBJ1-1 | TRBV5-4 | NA | CASSLVGSAEAFF | TGTGCCAGCAGCTTGGTGGGGTCGGCTGAAGCTTTCTTT
NA | TRBJ2-5 | TRBV18 | NA | CASSPRVLIQETQYF | TGTGCCAGCTCACCAAGAGTTTTGATCCAAGAGACCCAGTACTTC
NA | TRBJ1-1 | TRBV5-8 | NA | CASSLGRGTEAFF | TGTGCCAGCAGCTTGGGGAGGGGCACTGAAGCTTTCTTT
NA | TRBJ1-2 | TRBV27 | many | CASTGGLGYTF | TGTGCCAGCACCGGTGGCTTGGGCTACACCTTC
NA | TRBJ1-1 | TRBV7-2 | NA | CASSPSVYTEAFF | TGTGCCAGCAGCCCCAGTGTATACACTGAAGCTTTCTTT
TRBD2 | TRBJ2-7 | TRBV5-6 | NA | CASTDGTTSYEQYF | TGTGCCAGCACTGACGGGACTACGTCCTACGAGCAGTACTTC
TRBD2 | TRBJ2-5 | TRBV5-4 | NA | CASSLDSGGFQETQYF | TGTGCCAGCAGCTTGGATAGCGGGGGCTTCCAAGAGACCCAGTACTTC
NA | TRBJ1-5 | TRBV27 | NA | CASSQMDGNQPQHF | TGTGCCAGCAGTCAAATGGACGGCAATCAGCCCCAGCATTTT
TRBD1 | TRBJ2-7 | TRBV7-9 | NA | CASRRTGGAYEQYF | TGTGCCAGCAGAAGGACAGGGGGGGCCTACGAGCAGTACTTC
NA | TRBJ2-7 | TRBV6-9 | NA | CASSYSVSHEQYF | TGTGCCAGCAGTTACTCGGTGTCCCACGAGCAGTACTTC
NA | TRBJ2-2 | TRBV19 | NA | CASILGNTGELFF | TGTGCCAGTATCTTAGGGAACACCGGGGAGCTGTTTTTT
TRBD1 | TRBJ1-5 | TRBV7-8 | NA | CASSLEGQGKQPQHF | TGTGCCAGCAGCTTAGAGGGACAGGGTAAACAGCCCCAGCATTTT
TRBD1 | TRBJ1-2 | TRBV14 | NA | CASSQDRQGASYGYTF | TGTGCCAGCAGCCAAGATCGACAGGGAGCTAGCTATGGCTACACCTTC
NA | TRBJ2-7 | TRBV11-2 | NA | CASSLGQVAYYEQYF | TGTGCCAGCAGCTTAGGTCAGGTGGCGTATTACGAGCAGTACTTC
TRBD2 | TRBJ2-1 | TRBV5-5 | medium-sized | CASSLLAGGGDEQFF | TGTGCCAGCAGCTTACTAGCGGGAGGGGGCGATGAGCAGTTCTTC
TRBD2 | TRBJ2-5 | TRBV4-3 | NA | CASSQEPAGLQETQYF | TGCGCCAGCAGCCAAGAACCAGCGGGACTCCAAGAGACCCAGTACTTC
NA | TRBJ2-1 | TRBV7-2 | NA | CASRIYTARESYNEQFF | TGTGCCAGCAGAATTTATACGGCCCGGGAGTCCTACAATGAGCAGTTCTTC
TRBD1 | TRBJ1-2 | TRBV5-5 | NA | CASSLVAEQGNYGYTF | TGTGCCAGCAGCTTGGTGGCTGAACAGGGGAACTATGGCTACACCTTC